These T cell receptor beta chains were read from a single sample in a study of PD-1 blockade in classical Hodgkin lymphoma. TCRdb's copy holds only in-frame clones and misses some; the assay was immunoSEQ multiplex PCR. Found here are some 39,000 clones, around 78% of them singletons; the top ten hold 37%. Sequencing used peripheral blood mononuclear cells (PBMCs), obtained before the fourth cycle of nivolumab. The receptors derive from a human donor with classical Hodgkin lymphoma. Each CDR3 is given without its conserved first and last residue. Fields, in order: CDR3 protein, D gene, V gene. The D gene is left open where the match is weak.

ASSAGGTGLLSGTQY | TRBD1 | TRBV7-3
ASSLTASGGNIQY | TRBD1 | TRBV7-9
AIQDSKTNQPQH | NA | TRBV19
ASGGVNSNQPQH | NA | TRBV5-8
ASSLWTGGVGETQY | TRBD1 | TRBV5-1
SGRQGTEAF | NA | TRBV29-1
ASSLTGSDRNEQF | NA | TRBV7-3
ASSLGGRGYGYT | NA | TRBV27
ASSLGLTYGYT | NA | TRBV5-6
ASSASGYPEQY | NA | TRBV4-3
SVDVQGDYGYT | NA | TRBV29-1
ASTPQGQGPGELF | NA | TRBV5-1